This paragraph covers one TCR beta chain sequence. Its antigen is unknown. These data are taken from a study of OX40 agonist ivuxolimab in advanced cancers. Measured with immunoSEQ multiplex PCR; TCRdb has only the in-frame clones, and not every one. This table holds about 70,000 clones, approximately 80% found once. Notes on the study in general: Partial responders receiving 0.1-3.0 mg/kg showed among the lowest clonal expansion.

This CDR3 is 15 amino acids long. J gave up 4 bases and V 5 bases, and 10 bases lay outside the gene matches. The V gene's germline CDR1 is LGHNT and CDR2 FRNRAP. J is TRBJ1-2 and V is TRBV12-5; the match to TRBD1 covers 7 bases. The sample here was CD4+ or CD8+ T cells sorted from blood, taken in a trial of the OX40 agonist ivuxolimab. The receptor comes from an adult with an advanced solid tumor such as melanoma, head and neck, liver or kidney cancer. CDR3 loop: CASGVTGFLIYGYTF. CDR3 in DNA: TGTGCTAGTGGTGTGACAGGGTTTCTCATCTATGGCTACACCTTC.